What follows are 16 T cell receptor beta chains derived from one specimen sequenced in a study of T cell repertoires in cytomegalovirus infection. No antigen is known for these receptors. TCRdb reprocessed the reads with MiXCR, giving one entry per CDR3 protein. The sample carries about 500,000 distinct CDR3 sequences, 30% to 40% recorded once. The sample consisted of cultured PBMCs, taken from culture after CMV antigen stimulation. All receptors derive from a human donor in good health (CMV status not recorded). Some clones in this sample may be carry-over from other donors' samples.

This clonotype was picked up a small number of times. The rearrangement joins TRBV4-1 to TRBJ1-2, with D unclear. From germline, CDR1 is MGHRA and CDR2 YSYEKL. This CDR3 is 14 amino acids long. V was cut by 4 bases and J by 5 bases, with 14 bases left in between. CDR3 coding DNA: TGCGCCAGCAGCCCGGCTGTAGGTTTATATGGCTACACCTTC. Residues: CASSPAVGLYGYTF.

The chain employs TRBV24-1 and TRBJ2-3; D ambiguous. Looked up from germline, CDR1 is KGHDR and CDR2 is SFDVKD. This CDR3 has 12 amino acids. Between the trimmed V and J ends, which lost 3 bases and 7 bases, there was a span of 7 bases. The CDR3 loop reads CATSDQLYTQYF. CDR3 bases: TGTGCCACCAGTGATCAGCTGTATACGCAGTATTTT.

The chain uses TRBV7-2 and TRBJ2-2, with D tentatively TRBD1 or TRBD2 (6 bases each). The germline V gene encodes CDR1 SGHTA and CDR2 FQGNSA. This CDR3 has 16 amino acids. Trimming pared 5 bases from V and 0 bases from J, leaving 13 bases between. Here the CDR3 DNA reads TGTGCCAGCAGCCCCACGAGGGGGGCGAACACCGGGGAGCTGTTTTTT. Translating gives CASSPTRGANTGELFF. Full variable domain (missing parts from reference TRBV7-2 and TRBJ2-2): GAGVSQSPSNKVTEKGKDVELRCDPISGHTALYWYRQSLGQGLEFLIYFQGNSAPDKSGLPSDRFSAERTGGSVSTLTIQRTQQEDSAVYLCASSPTRGANTGELFFGEGSRLTVL.

This clonotype has a handful of counts. Here the CDR3 DNA reads TGTGCCAGCAGTTACGGCGGGAGGGCCCACGAGCAGTACTTC. This gives the protein CASSYGGRAHEQYF. The chain joins TRBV6-6 to TRBJ2-7; 9 bases map to TRBD2. The length of the CDR3 is 14 residues. The germline gives CDR1 MNHNY, CDR2 SVGAGI (reference sequence). After removal of 2 bases from V and 5 bases from J, the junction contained 4 bases not matched to a gene.

This clonotype was counted at least ten times. The V gene is TRBV27, the J gene TRBJ2-1; 10 bases are a match to TRBD2. The CDR3 runs 19 residues. Losses at the gene ends were 2 bases for V and 4 bases for J; bases not matched to a gene: 14. Looked up from germline, CDR1 is MNHEY and CDR2 is SMNVEV (reference sequence). The CDR3 bases are TGTGCCAGCAGTTTAGAAGCAGGGCTAGCGGGAGCCACTTACAATGAGCAGTTCTTC. This sequence encodes CASSLEAGLAGATYNEQFF.

The chain employs TRBV20-1 and TRBJ2-3; TRBD2 agrees at 9 bases. The CDR3 sequence is 14 residues long. Germline values: CDR1 DFQATT, CDR2 SNEGSKA (reference sequence). After removal of 3 bases from V and 3 bases from J, the junction contained 4 bases not matched to a gene. CDR3 bases: TGCAGTGCTAGTGGGCGGGAGGGGACAGATACGCAGTATTTT. This encodes CSASGREGTDTQYF.

The chain links TRBV29-1 to TRBJ2-2, with unresolved D. The V end lost 3 bases, the J end lost 4 bases, and 9 bases lay between the germline ends. Germline V lookup: CDR1 SQVTM, CDR2 ANQGSEA. The CDR3 is made up of 13 amino acids. Here the CDR3 DNA reads TGCAGCGTTGATTCAGAGACCACCGGGGAGCTGTTTTTT. Its translation: CSVDSETTGELFF.

V is TRBV5-6 and J is TRBJ1-6; D is unresolved. This CDR3 contains 17 residues. V lost 2 bases, J lost 10 bases, and 22 bases lay in between. Germline V gene data show CDR1 as SGHDT and CDR2 as YYEEEE. CDR3 sequence reads: CASSLSEVPAARSPLHF. As DNA, the CDR3 is TGTGCCAGCAGCTTATCTGAGGTTCCTGCCGCGAGGTCACCCCTCCACTTT.

J is TRBJ1-3 and V is TRBV7-2; D ambiguous. The CDR3 length is 17 residues. V gave up 1 base and J gave up 6 bases, with 19 bases separating them. Germline assignment: CDR1 SGHTA and CDR2 FQGNSA. The CDR3 DNA is TGTGCCAGCAGCTTAGGTCGGCCGGCAGCGAGATTAAACACCATATATTTT. Translation gives CASSLGRPAARLNTIYF. Together with reference TRBV7-2 and TRBJ1-3, the CDR3 gives the full variable domain: GAGVSQSPSNKVTEKGKDVELRCDPISGHTALYWYRQSLGQGLEFLIYFQGNSAPDKSGLPSDRFSAERTGGSVSTLTIQRTQQEDSAVYLCASSLGRPAARLNTIYFGEGSWLTVV.

Many counts were recorded for this clonotype. The CDR3 loop is CASSYNTKETQYF. CDR3 sequence (DNA): TGTGCCAGCAGCTACAATACAAAAGAGACCCAGTACTTC. The chain links TRBV7-2 to TRBJ2-5; D uncertain. This CDR3 comprises 13 residues. Germline CDR1 SGHTA, CDR2 FQGNSA. Trimming shortened V by 4 bases and J by 3 bases, and 9 bases separated the two germline ends.

The V and J genes are TRBV7-2 and TRBJ2-7; 7 bases agree with TRBD2. Germline V gene sequence: CDR1 SGHTA, CDR2 FQGNSA. This CDR3 has 15 residues. After removal of 2 bases from V and 2 bases from J, the junction contained 6 bases not matched to a gene. CDR3 region: CASSLRREGPYEQYF. The CDR3 DNA is TGTGCCAGCAGCTTAAGGAGGGAGGGGCCCTACGAGCAGTACTTC.

Ten or more counts support this clonotype. The chain is built from TRBV7-2 and TRBJ2-3; D unresolved. Germline-derived CDR1 and CDR2 are SGHTA and FQGNSA. Trimming shortened V by 6 bases and J by 2 bases, and 12 bases separated the two germline ends. CDR3 length: 14 amino acids. CDR3 region: CASSVITSTDTQYF. CDR3 sequence (DNA): TGTGCCAGCAGTGTTATAACGTCCACAGATACGCAGTATTTT. The variable domain in full, completed from reference TRBV7-2 and TRBJ2-3, reads GAGVSQSPSNKVTEKGKDVELRCDPISGHTALYWYRQSLGQGLEFLIYFQGNSAPDKSGLPSDRFSAERTGGSVSTLTIQRTQQEDSAVYLCASSVITSTDTQYFGPGTRLTVL.

The J gene is TRBJ2-5, the V gene TRBV11-3, with 9 bases identical to TRBD1. V lost 4 bases, J lost 1 base, and 4 bases stayed unmatched. The CDR3 length is 15 residues. Germline values: CDR1 SGHNT, CDR2 YENEEA. The CDR3 sequence: CASSSTGGSQETQYF. The DNA of the CDR3 is TGTGCCAGCAGCTCGACAGGGGGAAGCCAAGAGACCCAGTACTTC.

The table lists this clonotype with a count of one. The chain links TRBV6-5 to TRBJ2-1; 9 nucleotides match TRBD1. The CDR3 is made up of 15 amino acids. Looked up from germline, CDR1 is MNHEY and CDR2 is SVGAGI. V was clipped by 2 bases and J by 5 bases; unmatched bases: 4. CDR3 DNA sequence: TGTGCCAGCAGTTACGGGACAGGGCATAACAATGAGCAGTTCTTC. Amino acids: CASSYGTGHNNEQFF.

There are a few counts of this clonotype. The V gene is TRBV2, the J gene TRBJ2-1; TRBD2 agrees at 7 bases. CDR1 and CDR2 from the germline V gene are SNHLY and FYNNEI. The CDR3 is 15 amino acids. The ends lost 8 bases at V and 0 bases at J; junction bases unmatched: 7. CDR3 bases: TGTGCCAGCGATGAGGGAGGGAGCTCCTACAATGAGCAGTTCTTC. Translation gives CASDEGGSSYNEQFF.

The J gene is TRBJ2-3, the V gene TRBV7-2; 11 bases map to TRBD2. Germline loops: CDR1 SGHTA, CDR2 FQGNSA. This CDR3 contains 17 residues. Germline trimming cut 2 bases from V and 0 bases from J; bases unmatched to any gene: 4. The CDR3: CASSLWGLAVSTDTQYF. The CDR3 DNA sequence: TGTGCCAGCAGCTTATGGGGACTAGCGGTGAGCACAGATACGCAGTATTTT.